The 9 T cell receptor beta chains reported below all come from one sample, sequenced in a study of cytotoxic CD8 clonotypes in ibrutinib-treated CLL. Assay used: immunoSEQ multiplex PCR; TCRdb lists only in-frame clones, some missing. The sample consists of 60,000 to 70,000 clones, approximately 62% of them appearing once. The material sequenced was PBMCs, taken after 12 months of ibrutinib treatment. Source of these receptors: a human donor with chronic lymphocytic leukemia.

This chain joins TRBV2 and TRBJ2-5; 7 bases align to TRBD1. CDR1 is SNHLY, CDR2 FYNNEI, per germline. The CDR3 has 15 amino acids. Losses at the gene ends were 4 bases for V and 5 bases for J; bases not matched to a gene: 10. CDR3 sequence: CASSVRDRFMETQYF. The CDR3 DNA is TGTGCCAGCAGTGTTAGGGACAGATTTATGGAGACCCAGTACTTC.

This chain links TRBV25-1 with TRBJ1-5; D unresolved. Looked up from germline, CDR1 is MGHDK and CDR2 is SYGVNS. V dropped 0 bases and J dropped 0 bases, with 0 bases sitting between them. The CDR3 runs to 13 residues. The CDR3 DNA reads TGTGCCAGCAGTGAATATAGCAATCAGCCCCAGCATTTT. Its translation is CASSEYSNQPQHF.

The CDR3 protein is CASSPKGETQYF. Written as DNA, the CDR3 is TGTGCCAGCTCACCAAAGGGGGAGACCCAGTACTTC. This sequence joins TRBV18 and TRBJ2-5, with D tentatively TRBD1 (5 bases). The CDR3 sequence is 12 residues long. Germline-derived CDR1 and CDR2 are KGHSH and LQKENI. V lost 2 bases and J lost 5, with 6 bases in between.

The V and J genes are TRBV7-2 and TRBJ2-3, with 10 nucleotides matching TRBD2. Germline CDR1 reads SGHTA; CDR2 reads FQGNSA. The CDR3 is made up of 15 amino acids. After removal of 2 bases from V and 5 bases from J, the junction contained 4 bases not matched to a gene. This CDR3 is CASSLILAGRDTQYF. CDR3 DNA: TGTGCCAGCAGCTTAATACTAGCGGGGAGAGATACGCAGTATTTT.

This chain joins TRBV5-1 and TRBJ2-1; 9 bases map to TRBD2. CDR1 and CDR2 from the germline V gene are SGHRS and YFSETQ. The CDR3 is 18 residues long. Losses at the gene ends were 0 bases for V and 8 bases for J; bases not matched to a gene: 15. CDR3 amino acids: CASSLAFSGRVQSYEQFF. CDR3 bases: TGCGCCAGCAGCTTGGCCTTTAGCGGGAGAGTTCAATCGTATGAGCAGTTCTTC.

CDR3 protein: CATKQGHTEAFF. In DNA, the CDR3 is TGTGCCACCAAACAGGGCCACACTGAAGCTTTCTTT. The J gene is TRBJ1-1, the V gene TRBV19, with a possible D match to TRBD1 (6 bases). The length of the CDR3 is 12 residues. Germline CDR1 reads LNHDA; CDR2 reads SQIVND (reference sequence). V dropped 10 bases and J dropped 3 bases, with 12 bases sitting between them. The full variable domain, in which reference TRBV19 and TRBJ1-1 provide the parts outside the CDR3, is DGGITQSPKYLFRKEGQNVTLSCEQNLNHDAMYWYRQDPGQGLRLIYYSQIVNDFQKGDIAEGYSVSREKKESFPLTVTSAQKNPTAFYLCATKQGHTEAFFGQGTRLTVV.

The rearrangement uses TRBV2 and TRBJ1-2; D is unclear. Germline CDR1 reads SNHLY; CDR2 reads FYNNEI. The germline V and J ends were trimmed by 10 bases and 8 bases, with 14 bases remaining between them. The CDR3 has 11 residues. The chain's CDR3 is CAISTAKGYTF. DNA of the CDR3: TGTGCCATTTCGACGGCTAAGGGCTACACCTTC.

This clone has a count of ten or more. The chain couples TRBV6-5 to TRBJ2-7; D might be TRBD1 (5 bases). CDR1 is MNHEY and CDR2 is SVGAGI in the germline V gene. The CDR3 consists of 11 residues. V was clipped by 10 bases and J by 5 bases, with 12 bases between them. The DNA of the CDR3 is TGTGCCACGGCCAGGGAACACGAGCAGTACTTC. Translating gives CATAREHEQYF.

This clone was counted only a few times. The V gene is TRBV11-2, the J gene TRBJ1-1, with 8 positions matching TRBD1. Germline loops: CDR1 SGHAT, CDR2 FQNNGV. This CDR3 has 13 amino acids. Trimming cost V 1 base and J 10 bases; bases outside gene matches: 5. In DNA form, the CDR3 reads TGTGCCAGCAGCTTAGGTGGGACAGGAGGAGCTTTCTTT. Residues: CASSLGGTGGAFF.